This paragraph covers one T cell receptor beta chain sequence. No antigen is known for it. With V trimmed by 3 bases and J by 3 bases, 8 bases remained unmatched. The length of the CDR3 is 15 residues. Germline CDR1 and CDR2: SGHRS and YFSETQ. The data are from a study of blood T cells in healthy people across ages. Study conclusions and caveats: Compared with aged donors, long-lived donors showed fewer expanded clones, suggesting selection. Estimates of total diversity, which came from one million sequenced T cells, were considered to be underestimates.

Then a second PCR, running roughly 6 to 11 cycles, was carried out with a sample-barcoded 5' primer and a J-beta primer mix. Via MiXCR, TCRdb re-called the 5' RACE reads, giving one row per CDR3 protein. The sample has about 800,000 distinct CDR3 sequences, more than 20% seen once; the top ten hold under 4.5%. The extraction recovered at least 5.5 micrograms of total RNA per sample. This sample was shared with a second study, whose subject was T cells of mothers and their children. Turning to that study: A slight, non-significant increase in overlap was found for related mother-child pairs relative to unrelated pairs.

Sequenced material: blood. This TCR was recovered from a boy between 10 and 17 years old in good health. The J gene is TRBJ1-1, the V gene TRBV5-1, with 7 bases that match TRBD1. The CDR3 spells CASSWDRPTDTEAFF. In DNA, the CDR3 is TGCGCCAGCAGCTGGGACAGACCGACGGACACTGAAGCTTTCTTT. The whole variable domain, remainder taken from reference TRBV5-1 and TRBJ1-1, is KAGVTQTPRYLIKTRGQQVTLSCSPISGHRSVSWYQQTPGQGLQFLFEYFSETQRNKGNFPGRFSGRQFSNSRSEMNVSTLELGDSALYLCASSWDRPTDTEAFFGQGTRLTVV.